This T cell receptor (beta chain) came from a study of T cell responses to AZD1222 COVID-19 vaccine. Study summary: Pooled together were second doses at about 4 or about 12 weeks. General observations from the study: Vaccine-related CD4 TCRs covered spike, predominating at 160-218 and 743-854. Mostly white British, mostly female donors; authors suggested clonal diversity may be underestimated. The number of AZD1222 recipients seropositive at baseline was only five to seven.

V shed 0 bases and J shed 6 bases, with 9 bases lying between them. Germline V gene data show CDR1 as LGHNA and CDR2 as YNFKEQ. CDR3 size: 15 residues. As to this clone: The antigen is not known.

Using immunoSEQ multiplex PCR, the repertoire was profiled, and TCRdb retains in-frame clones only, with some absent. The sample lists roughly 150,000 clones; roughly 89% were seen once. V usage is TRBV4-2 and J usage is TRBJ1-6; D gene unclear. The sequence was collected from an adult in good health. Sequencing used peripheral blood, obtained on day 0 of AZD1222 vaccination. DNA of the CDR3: TGTGCCAGCAGCCAAGAAGGGCTCCTTAATTCACCCCTCCACTTT. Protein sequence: CASSQEGLLNSPLHF.